This T cell receptor beta chain was obtained from a study of T cells in Graves' hyperthyroidism and ophthalmopathy. Whole-study findings and limits: For ophthalmopathy, model prediction preceded onset by a median approximately 6 months. Blood also held most thyroid clonotypes expanded beyond 0.001. Separation of ophthalmopathy from stable hyperthyroidism was achieved by a 13 V-J model.

Patients showing uncontrolled infection, other autoimmune disease, pregnancy or lactation were ineligible. This clonotype was picked up many times. Antigen specificity is unknown. Amplified TCR beta CDR3 regions derived from RNA transcripts. An initial round of RT-PCR targeting the TCR CDR3 relied on the HTBI primer set. TCRdb analysed the multiplex PCR reads with MiXCR anew, one entry per CDR3 protein. The sample has 500,000 to 550,000 distinct CDR3 sequences, less than 25% seen once; the top ten hold about a quarter. The V end lost 7 bases, the J end lost 1 base, and 14 bases lay between the germline ends. The CDR3 covers 14 residues. The germline V gene encodes CDR1 MRHNA and CDR2 SNTAGT.

The receptor comes from a man between 18 and 35 years old with Graves' hyperthyroidism. The sequencing input was blood. The chain uses TRBV6-4 and TRBJ2-7; TRBD1 is a possible D gene (5 bases). As DNA, the CDR3 is TGTGCCAGCATGGTCAGGGAAGGATCCTACGAGCAGTACTTC. It codes for CASMVREGSYEQYF.